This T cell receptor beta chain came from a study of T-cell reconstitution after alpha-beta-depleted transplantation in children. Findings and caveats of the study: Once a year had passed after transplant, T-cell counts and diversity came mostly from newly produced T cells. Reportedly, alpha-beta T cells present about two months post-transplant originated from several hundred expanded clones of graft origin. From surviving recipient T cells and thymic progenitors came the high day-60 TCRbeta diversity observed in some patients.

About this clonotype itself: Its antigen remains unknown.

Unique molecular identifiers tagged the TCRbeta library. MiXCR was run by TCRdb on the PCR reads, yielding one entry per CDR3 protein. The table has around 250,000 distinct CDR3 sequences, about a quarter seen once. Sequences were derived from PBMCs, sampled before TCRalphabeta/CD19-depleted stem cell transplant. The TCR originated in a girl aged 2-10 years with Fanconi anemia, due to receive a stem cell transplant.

This CDR3 reads CASSRFGRDEQFF. The CDR3 DNA follows: TGTGCCAGCAGCCGTTTTGGTCGCGATGAGCAGTTCTTC. V gene TRBV6-1 combines with J gene TRBJ2-1; no reliable D call. V was pared by 6 bases and J by 8 bases, with 14 bases between. This CDR3 comprises 13 residues. Germline CDR1 reads MNHNS; CDR2 reads SASEGT.